This T cell receptor beta chain appears in the sequencing data of a study of T cell responses to AZD1222 COVID-19 vaccine. TCRdb's table, derived via immunoSEQ multiplex PCR, lists solely in-frame clones and lacks some. The sample lists about 100,000 clones, about 86% occurring once. CDR3 length equals 16 residues. Germline CDR1 SGDLS, CDR2 YYNGEE. V lost 3 bases to trimming and J lost 6 bases, with 18 bases between them. A few counts support this clone. This chain uses TRBV9 with TRBJ2-2; D call uncertain. The TCR was taken from an adult in good health. The sequencing here drew on peripheral blood, taken on day 0 of AZD1222 vaccination. CDR3 coding DNA: TGTGCCAGCAGCGAGGCCCCTCATAGCATTCCCGGGGAGCTGTTTTTT. Translation: CASSEAPHSIPGELFF.